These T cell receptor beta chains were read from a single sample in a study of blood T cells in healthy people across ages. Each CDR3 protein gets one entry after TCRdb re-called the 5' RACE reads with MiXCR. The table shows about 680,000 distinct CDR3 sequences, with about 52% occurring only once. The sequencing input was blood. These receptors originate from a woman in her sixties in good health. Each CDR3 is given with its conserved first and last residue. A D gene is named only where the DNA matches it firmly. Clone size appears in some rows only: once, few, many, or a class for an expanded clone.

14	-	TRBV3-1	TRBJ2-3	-	TGTGCCAGCAGTCTTAGGGACCGTACAGATACGCAGTATTTT	CASSLRDRTDTQYF
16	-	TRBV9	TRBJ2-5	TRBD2	TGCGCCAGCAGCGTAGCCGGACTAGCGGGGTTCGGTGAGCAGTACTTC	CASSVAGLAGFGEQYF
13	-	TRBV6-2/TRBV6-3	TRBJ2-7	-	TGTGCCGGCAGTTACTTGGGAGTGAGGGAGCAGTACTTC	CAGSYLGVREQYF
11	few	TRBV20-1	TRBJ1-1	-	TGCAGTGCTTACAGGAACACTGAAGCTTTCTTT	CSAYRNTEAFF
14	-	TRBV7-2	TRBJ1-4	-	TGTGCCAGCAGCTTACTCCCTATCGGTGAAAAACTGTTTTTT	CASSLLPIGEKLFF
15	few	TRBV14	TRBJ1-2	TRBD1	TGTGCCAGCAGCACTAGACAGGGGAGAGGCTATGGCTACACCTTC	CASSTRQGRGYGYTF
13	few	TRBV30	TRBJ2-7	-	TGTGCCTGGAAGTGGGGCTTTTCTGACGAGCAGTACTTC	CAWKWGFSDEQYF
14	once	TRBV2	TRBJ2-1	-	TGTGCCAGCAAGCAGAATCCGAATTACAATGGGCAGTTCTTC	CASKQNPNYNGQFF
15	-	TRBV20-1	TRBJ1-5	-	TGCAGTGCTAGAGAGAGGTCTGGCGAGAATCACCCCCAGCATTTT	CSARERSGENHPQHF
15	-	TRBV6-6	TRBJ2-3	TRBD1	TGTGCCAGCAGTTACGGGACAGGGCTCACAGATACGCAGTATTTT	CASSYGTGLTDTQYF
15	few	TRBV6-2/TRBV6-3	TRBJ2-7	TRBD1	TGTGCCAGCAGACCGACCGGGACAGGGACCTACGAGCAGTACTTC	CASRPTGTGTYEQYF
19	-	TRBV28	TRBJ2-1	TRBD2	TGTGCCAGCAGTTATCTTGGGACTAGCGGGAGTCTGAGCTACAATGAGCAGTTCTTC	CASSYLGTSGSLSYNEQFF
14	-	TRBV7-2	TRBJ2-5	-	TGTGCCAGCAGCTTAGAGAGGCTGGGCAAGACCCAGTACTTC	CASSLERLGKTQYF
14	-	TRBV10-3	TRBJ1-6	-	TGTGCCATCAGTGAGTCGAGCCAGGATCCACCCCTCCACTTT	CAISESSQDPPLHF
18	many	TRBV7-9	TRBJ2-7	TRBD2	TGTGCCAGCAGCTTAGATAAGACTAGCGGGCCTGCTTACTACGAGCAGTACTTC	CASSLDKTSGPAYYEQYF
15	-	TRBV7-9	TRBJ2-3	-	TGTGCCAGCAGCCGCAGCGGGTTTAGCACAGATACGCAGTATTTT	CASSRSGFSTDTQYF
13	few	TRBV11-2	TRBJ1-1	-	TGTGCCAGCAGCTTAGCTCCGGGGAGAGAAGCTTTCTTT	CASSLAPGREAFF
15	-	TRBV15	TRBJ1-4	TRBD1	TGTGCCACCAGCAGAATCAGACAGGGCGGTGAAAAACTGTTTTTT	CATSRIRQGGEKLFF
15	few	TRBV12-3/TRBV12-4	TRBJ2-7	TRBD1	TGTGCCAGCAGTTTAGGGGACAGGGGGCCCTACGAGCAGTACTTC	CASSLGDRGPYEQYF
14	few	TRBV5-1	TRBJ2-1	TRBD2	TGCGCCAGCAGTAGCGGGAACTCCTACAATGAGCAGTTCTTC	CASSSGNSYNEQFF
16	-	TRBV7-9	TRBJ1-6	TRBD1	TGTGCCAGCAGCTTATGGACAGGGGGAGGAGACTCACCCCTCCACTTT	CASSLWTGGGDSPLHF
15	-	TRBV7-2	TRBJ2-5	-	TGTGCCAGCAGCTTAGGTGGGCGGGATGAAGAGACCCAGTACTTC	CASSLGGRDEETQYF
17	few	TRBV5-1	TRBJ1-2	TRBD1	TGCGCCAGCAGCTTGGGGACAGGGGTCATCGCTAACTATGGCTACACCTTC	CASSLGTGVIANYGYTF
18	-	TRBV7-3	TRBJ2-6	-	TGTGCCAGCAGCTCCAATAACCGCATTACCACTGGGGCCAACGTCCTGACTTTC	CASSSNNRITTGANVLTF
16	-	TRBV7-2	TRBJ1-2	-	TGTGCCAGCAGCTCCTTGGGGGAGACAGGAAACTATGGCTACACCTTC	CASSSLGETGNYGYTF
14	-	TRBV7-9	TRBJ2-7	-	TGTGCCAGCAACACAACAGGGAACTCCTACGAGCAGTACTTC	CASNTTGNSYEQYF
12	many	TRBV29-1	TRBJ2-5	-	TGCAGCGTTGTCGGGTACGAAGAGACCCAGTACTTC	CSVVGYEETQYF
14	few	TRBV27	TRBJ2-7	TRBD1	TGTGCCAGCAGCCACCGGGACAGGGACTACGAGCAGTACTTC	CASSHRDRDYEQYF
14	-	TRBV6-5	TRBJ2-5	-	TGTGCCAGCAGTTATGTTCAGGGACGAGAGACCCAGTACTTC	CASSYVQGRETQYF
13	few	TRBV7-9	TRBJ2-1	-	TGTGCCAGCAGCTTACAGGGATTCGAAGGGCAGTTCTTC	CASSLQGFEGQFF
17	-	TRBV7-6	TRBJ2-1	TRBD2	TGTGCCAGCAGCCCATTGGGGCGGGAGGGCACGTTCGATGAGCAGTTCTTC	CASSPLGREGTFDEQFF
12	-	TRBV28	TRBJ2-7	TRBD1	TGTGCCGGCAGTAGACAGGGCTACGAGCAGTACTTC	CAGSRQGYEQYF
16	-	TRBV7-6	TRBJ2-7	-	TGTGCCAGCAGCTGGGACCCGGGCCAGAGCTCCTACGAGCAGTACTTC	CASSWDPGQSSYEQYF
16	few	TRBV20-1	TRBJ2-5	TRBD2	TGCAGTGCTAGAGAAGTTGGGGCTAGCGGTCCCGGGACCCAGTACTTC	CSAREVGASGPGTQYF
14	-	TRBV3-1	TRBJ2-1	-	TGTGCCAGCAGCCGCCACGAGACTAGTGGCGAGCAGTTCTTC	CASSRHETSGEQFF
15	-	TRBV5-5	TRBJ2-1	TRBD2	TGTGCCAGCAGCACGACTAGCGGGGTTGACAATGAGCAGTTCTTC	CASSTTSGVDNEQFF
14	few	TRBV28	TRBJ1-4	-	TGTGCCAGCAATCCCGCGGGTGGGAATGAAAAACTGTTTTTT	CASNPAGGNEKLFF
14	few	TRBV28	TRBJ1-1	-	TGTGCCAGCAGTTTGGGACAACAAAACACTGAAGCTTTCTTT	CASSLGQQNTEAFF
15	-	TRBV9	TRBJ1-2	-	TGTGCCAGCAGCGTAGGGGTGACGCCTAACTATGGCTACACCTTC	CASSVGVTPNYGYTF
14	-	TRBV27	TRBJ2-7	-	TGTGCCAGCAAGTCAGGGGCCCTTTACAATGAGCAGTACTTC	CASKSGALYNEQYF
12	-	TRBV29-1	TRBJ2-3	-	TGCAGCGTTACACTCATGGTAGATACGCAGTATTTT	CSVTLMVDTQYF